This T cell receptor (beta chain) was observed in a study of blood T cell repertoires in COVID-19. The wider study: The United States, Italy and Spain provided the acute and convalescent COVID-19 samples. In each case, the material was cDNA or gDNA derived from T cells, B-cell-depleted T cells, or PBMCs.

This clone was found once. As originally analysed: Amplified reference gene primers provided the basis for estimating nucleated cell counts. The table came from immunoSEQ multiplex PCR; TCRdb's copy has only in-frame clones and leaves some out. Clone size and the V and J calls come from that table; the DNA yielded D and trimming. The data show about 310,000 clones, with around 87% seen just once and approximately 8.1% held by the top ten. The ends lost 6 bases at V and 2 bases at J; junction bases unmatched: 5. CDR1 and CDR2 (germline): MRHNA, SNTAGT. The CDR3 has 15 amino acids. The chain employs TRBV6-4 and TRBJ2-1; the match to TRBD1 covers 9 bases. Sequences were obtained from peripheral blood. The sequence was collected from a woman between 45 and 65 years old who had recovered from COVID-19. The CDR3 DNA follows: TGTGCCAGCAGCGCGGGACAGGGTCCCTACAATGAGCAGTTCTTC. This gives the protein CASSAGQGPYNEQFF.